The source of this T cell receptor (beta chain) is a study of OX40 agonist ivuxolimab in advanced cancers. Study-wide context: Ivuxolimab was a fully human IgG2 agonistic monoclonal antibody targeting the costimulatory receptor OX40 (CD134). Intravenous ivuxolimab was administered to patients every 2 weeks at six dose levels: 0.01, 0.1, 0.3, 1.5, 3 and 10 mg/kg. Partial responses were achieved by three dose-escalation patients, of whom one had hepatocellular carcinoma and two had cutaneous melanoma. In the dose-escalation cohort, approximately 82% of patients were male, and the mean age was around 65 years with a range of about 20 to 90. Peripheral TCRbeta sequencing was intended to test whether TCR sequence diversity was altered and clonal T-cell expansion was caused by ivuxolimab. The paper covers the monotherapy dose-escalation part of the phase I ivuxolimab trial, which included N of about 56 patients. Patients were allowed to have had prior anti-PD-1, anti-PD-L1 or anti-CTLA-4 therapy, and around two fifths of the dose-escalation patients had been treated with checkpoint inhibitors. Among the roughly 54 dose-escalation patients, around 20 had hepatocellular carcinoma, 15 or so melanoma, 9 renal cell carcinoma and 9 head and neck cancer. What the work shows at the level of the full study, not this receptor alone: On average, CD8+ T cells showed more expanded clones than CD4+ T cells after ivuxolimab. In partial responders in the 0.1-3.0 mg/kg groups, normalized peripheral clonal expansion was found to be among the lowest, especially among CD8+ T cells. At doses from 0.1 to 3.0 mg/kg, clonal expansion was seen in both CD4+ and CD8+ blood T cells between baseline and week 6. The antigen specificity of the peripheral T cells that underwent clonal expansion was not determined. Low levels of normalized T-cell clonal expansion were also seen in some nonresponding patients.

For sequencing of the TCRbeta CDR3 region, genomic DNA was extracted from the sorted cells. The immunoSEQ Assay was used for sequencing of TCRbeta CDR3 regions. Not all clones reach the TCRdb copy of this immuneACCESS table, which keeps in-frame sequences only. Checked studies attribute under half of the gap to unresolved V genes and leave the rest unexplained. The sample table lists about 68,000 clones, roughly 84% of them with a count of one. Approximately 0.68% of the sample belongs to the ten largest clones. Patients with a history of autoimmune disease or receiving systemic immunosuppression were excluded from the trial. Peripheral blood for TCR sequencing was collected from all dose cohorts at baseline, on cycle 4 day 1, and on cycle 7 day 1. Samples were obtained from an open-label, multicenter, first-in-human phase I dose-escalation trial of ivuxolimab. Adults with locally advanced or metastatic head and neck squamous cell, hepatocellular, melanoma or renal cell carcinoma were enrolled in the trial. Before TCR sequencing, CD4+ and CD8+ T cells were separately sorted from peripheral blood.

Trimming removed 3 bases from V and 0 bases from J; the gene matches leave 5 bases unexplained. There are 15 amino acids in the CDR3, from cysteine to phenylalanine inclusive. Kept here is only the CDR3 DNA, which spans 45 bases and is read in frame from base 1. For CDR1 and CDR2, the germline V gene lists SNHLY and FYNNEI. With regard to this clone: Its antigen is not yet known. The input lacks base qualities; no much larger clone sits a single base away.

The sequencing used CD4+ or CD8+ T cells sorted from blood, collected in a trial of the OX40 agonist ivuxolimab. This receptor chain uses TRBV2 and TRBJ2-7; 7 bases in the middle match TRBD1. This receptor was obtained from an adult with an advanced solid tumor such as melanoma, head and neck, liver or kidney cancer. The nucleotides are TGTGCCAGCAGTGACCCCGGGACAGCCTCCTACGAGCAGTACTTC. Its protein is CASSDPGTASYEQYF.